The T cell receptor beta chain described here comes from a study of blood T cell repertoires in COVID-19. This CDR3 has 13 amino acids. Trimming cost V 2 bases and J 6 bases, with 10 bases left between them. In germline, CDR1 is MRHNA, CDR2 SNTAGT. TCRdb keeps only in-frame clones here, not all; method: immunoSEQ multiplex PCR. The data hold tens of thousands of clones, with roughly four fifths observed a single time. The TCR originated in a man in his forties or fifties with active or convalescent COVID-19. The chain is built from TRBV6-4 and TRBJ2-5; D may be TRBD1 (6 bases). Sequenced: peripheral blood. DNA for the CDR3: TGTGCCAGCAGTGACGATCAGGGGAAGACCCAGTACTTC. Translation gives CASSDDQGKTQYF.